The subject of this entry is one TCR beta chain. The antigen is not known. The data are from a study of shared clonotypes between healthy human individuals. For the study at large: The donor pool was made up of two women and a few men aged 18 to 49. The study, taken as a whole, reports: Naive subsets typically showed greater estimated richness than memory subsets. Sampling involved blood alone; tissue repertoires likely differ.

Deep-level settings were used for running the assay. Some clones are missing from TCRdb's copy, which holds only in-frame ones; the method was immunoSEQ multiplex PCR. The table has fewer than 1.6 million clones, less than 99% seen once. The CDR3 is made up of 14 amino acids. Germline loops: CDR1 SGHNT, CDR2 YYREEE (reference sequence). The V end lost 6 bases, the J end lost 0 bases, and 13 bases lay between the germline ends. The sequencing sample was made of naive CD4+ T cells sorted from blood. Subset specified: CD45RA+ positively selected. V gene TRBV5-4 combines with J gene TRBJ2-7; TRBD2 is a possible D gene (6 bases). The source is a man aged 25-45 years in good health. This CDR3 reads CASKLAASSYEQYF. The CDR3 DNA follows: TGTGCCAGCAAGTTAGCGGCCAGCTCCTACGAGCAGTACTTC.